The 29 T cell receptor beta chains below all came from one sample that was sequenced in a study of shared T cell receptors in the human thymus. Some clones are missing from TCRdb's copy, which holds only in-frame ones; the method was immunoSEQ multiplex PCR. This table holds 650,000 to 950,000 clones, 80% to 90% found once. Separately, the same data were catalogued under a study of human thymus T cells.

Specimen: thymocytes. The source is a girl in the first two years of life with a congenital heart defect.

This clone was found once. The CDR3 sequence: CASTNRTETYEQYF. The CDR3 region has the DNA TGTGCCAGCACCAATAGGACAGAGACCTACGAGCAGTACTTC. The gene calls are TRBV11-2 and TRBJ2-7, with D perhaps matching TRBD1 (6 bases). V lost 7 bases and J lost 2, with 15 bases in between. This CDR3 is 14 amino acids long. CDR1 and CDR2 (germline): SGHAT, FQNNGV.

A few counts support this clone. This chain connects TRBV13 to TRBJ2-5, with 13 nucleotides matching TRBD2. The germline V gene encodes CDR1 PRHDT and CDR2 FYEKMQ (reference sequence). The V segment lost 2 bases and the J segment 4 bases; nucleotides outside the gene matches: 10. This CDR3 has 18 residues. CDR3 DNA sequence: TGTGCCAGCAGCTTAAGAACTAGCGGGGGGGCCGTTGGAGAGACCCAGTACTTC. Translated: CASSLRTSGGAVGETQYF.

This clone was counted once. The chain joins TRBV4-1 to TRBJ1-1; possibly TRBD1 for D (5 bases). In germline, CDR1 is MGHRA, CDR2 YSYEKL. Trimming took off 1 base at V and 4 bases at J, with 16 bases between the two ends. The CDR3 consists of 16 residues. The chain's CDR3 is CASSQVDGGKGTEAFF. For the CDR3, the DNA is TGCGCCAGCAGCCAAGTGGATGGGGGGAAGGGCACTGAAGCTTTCTTT.

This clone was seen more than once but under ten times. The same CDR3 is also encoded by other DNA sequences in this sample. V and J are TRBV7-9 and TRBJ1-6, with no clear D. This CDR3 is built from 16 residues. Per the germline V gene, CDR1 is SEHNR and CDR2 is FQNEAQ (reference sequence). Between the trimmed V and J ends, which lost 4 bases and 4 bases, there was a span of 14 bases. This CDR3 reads CASSSKSPPYNSPLHF. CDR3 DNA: TGTGCCAGCAGCTCTAAGTCACCCCCTTATAATTCACCCCTCCACTTT.

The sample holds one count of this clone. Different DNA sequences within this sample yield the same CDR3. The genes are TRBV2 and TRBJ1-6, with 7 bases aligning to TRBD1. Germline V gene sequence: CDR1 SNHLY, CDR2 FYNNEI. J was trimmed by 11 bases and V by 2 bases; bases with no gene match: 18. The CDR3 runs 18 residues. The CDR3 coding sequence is TGTGCCAGCAGTGAATGTGAGGGCGGCAGGGGGTATGTGGCACCCCTCCACTTT. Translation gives CASSECEGGRGYVAPLHF.

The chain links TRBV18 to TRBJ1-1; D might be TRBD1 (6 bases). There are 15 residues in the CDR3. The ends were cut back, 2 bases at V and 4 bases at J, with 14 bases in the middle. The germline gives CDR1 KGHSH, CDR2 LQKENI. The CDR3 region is CASSPFSGDVTEAFF. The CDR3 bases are TGTGCCAGCTCACCATTCTCAGGGGACGTCACTGAAGCTTTCTTT.

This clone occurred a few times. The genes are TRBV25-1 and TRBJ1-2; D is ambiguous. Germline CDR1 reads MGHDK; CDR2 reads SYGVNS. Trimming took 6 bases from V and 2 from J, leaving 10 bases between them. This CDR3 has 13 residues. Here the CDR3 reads CASSPQKNYGYTF. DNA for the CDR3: TGTGCCAGCAGCCCTCAGAAAAACTATGGCTACACCTTC.

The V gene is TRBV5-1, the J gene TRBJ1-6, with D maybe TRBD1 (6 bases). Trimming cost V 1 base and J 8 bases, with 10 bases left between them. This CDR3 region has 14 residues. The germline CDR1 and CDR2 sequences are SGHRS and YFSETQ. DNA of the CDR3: TGCGCCAGCAGCTTGACAGGGCTGGATTCACCCCTCCACTTT. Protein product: CASSLTGLDSPLHF.

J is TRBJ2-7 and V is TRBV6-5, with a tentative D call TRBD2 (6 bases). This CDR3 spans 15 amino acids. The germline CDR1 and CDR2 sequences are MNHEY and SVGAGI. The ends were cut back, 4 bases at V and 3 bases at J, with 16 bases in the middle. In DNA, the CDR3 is TGTGCCAGCAGTTCATCGACTAGGACATACTACGAGCAGTACTTC. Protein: CASSSSTRTYYEQYF.

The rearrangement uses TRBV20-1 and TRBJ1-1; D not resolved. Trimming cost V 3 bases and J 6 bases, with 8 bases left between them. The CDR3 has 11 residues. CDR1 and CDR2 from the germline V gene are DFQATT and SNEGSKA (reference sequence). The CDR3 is CSASPEAEAFF. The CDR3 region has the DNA TGCAGTGCTAGCCCGGAGGCTGAAGCTTTCTTT.

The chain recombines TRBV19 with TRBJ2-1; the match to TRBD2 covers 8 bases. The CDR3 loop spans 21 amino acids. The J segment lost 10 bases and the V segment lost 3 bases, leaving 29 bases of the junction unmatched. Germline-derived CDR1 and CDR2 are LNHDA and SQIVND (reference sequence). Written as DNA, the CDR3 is TGTGCCAGTAGTATCATCCGGGGGAAAGCGGGGGACACTAGGAGTAGCGTGGAGCAGTTCTTC. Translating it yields CASSIIRGKAGDTRSSVEQFF.

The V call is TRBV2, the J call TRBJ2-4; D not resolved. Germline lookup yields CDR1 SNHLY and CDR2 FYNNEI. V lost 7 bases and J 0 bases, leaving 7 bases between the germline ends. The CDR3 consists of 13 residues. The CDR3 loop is CASIAGAKNIQYF. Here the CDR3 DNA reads TGTGCCAGCATCGCAGGAGCCAAAAACATTCAGTACTTC. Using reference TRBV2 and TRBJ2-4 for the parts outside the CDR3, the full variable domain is EPEVTQTPSHQVTQMGQEVILRCVPISNHLYFYWYRQILGQKVEFLVSFYNNEISEKSEIFDDQFSVERPDGSNFTLKIRSTKLEDSAMYFCASIAGAKNIQYFGAGTRLSVL.

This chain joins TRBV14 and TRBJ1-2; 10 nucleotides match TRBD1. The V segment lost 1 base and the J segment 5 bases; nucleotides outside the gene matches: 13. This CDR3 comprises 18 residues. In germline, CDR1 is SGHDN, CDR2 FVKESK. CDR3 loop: CASSQGRDRGLSGYGYTF. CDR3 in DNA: TGTGCCAGCAGCCAAGGCCGGGACAGGGGTCTCAGTGGATATGGCTACACCTTC.

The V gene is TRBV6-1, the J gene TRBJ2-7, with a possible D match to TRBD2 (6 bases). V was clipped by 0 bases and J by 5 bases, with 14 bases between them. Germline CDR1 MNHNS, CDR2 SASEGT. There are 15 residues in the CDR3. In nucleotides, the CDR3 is TGTGCCAGCAGTGAAGCTTTACGGGGCGGGGACGAGCAGTACTTC. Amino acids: CASSEALRGGDEQYF.

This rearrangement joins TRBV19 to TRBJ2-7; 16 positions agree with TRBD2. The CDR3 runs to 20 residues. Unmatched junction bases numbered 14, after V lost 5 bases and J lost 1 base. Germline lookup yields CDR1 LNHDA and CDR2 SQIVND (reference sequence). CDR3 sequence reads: CASSWSDLGLAGGRSYEQYF. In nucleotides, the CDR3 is TGTGCCAGTAGTTGGTCCGATCTGGGACTAGCGGGGGGGAGGTCCTACGAGCAGTACTTC.

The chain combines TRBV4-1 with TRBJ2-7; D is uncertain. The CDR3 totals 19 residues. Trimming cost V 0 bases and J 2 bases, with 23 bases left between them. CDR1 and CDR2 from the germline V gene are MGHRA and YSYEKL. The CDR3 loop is CASSQEPEETLFSTYEQYF. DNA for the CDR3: TGCGCCAGCAGCCAAGAGCCTGAGGAGACCCTTTTCTCTACCTACGAGCAGTACTTC.

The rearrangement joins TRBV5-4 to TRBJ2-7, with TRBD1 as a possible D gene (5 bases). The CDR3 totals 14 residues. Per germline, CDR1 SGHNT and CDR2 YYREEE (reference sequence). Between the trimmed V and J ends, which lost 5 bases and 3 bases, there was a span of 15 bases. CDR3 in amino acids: CASSTNPGIYEQYF. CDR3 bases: TGTGCCAGCAGTACAAACCCAGGGATCTACGAGCAGTACTTC.

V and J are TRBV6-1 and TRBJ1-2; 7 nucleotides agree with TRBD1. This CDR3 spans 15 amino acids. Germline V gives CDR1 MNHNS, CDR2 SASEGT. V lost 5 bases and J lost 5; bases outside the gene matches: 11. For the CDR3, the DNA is TGTGCCAGCAGTTTCCGGGACAGAAGGTTGTATGGCTACACCTTC. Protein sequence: CASSFRDRRLYGYTF.

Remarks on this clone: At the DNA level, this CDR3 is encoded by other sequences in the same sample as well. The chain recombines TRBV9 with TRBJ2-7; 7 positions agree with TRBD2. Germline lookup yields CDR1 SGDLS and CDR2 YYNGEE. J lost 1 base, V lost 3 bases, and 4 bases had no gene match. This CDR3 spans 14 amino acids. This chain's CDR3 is CASSGGTTSYEQYF. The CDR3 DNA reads TGTGCCAGCAGCGGGGGGACTACATCCTACGAGCAGTACTTC.

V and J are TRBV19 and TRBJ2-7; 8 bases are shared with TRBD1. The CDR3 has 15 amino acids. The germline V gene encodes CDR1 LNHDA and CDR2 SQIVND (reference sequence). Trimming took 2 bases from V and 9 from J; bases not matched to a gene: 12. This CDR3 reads CASSISGTGDSWQYF. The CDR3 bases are TGTGCCAGTAGTATATCCGGGACAGGTGATTCTTGGCAGTACTTC.

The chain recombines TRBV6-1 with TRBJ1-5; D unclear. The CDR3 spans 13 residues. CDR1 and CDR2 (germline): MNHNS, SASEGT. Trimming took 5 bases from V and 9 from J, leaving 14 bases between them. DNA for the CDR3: TGTGCCAGCAGTCACAGTACTGGAGGGCCCCAGCATTTT. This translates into CASSHSTGGPQHF.

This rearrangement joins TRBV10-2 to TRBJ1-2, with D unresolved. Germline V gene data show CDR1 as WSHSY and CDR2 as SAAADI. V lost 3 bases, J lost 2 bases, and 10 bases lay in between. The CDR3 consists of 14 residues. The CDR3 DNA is TGCGCCAGCAGTGATACGGGATCGAACTATGGCTACACCTTC. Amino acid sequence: CASSDTGSNYGYTF.

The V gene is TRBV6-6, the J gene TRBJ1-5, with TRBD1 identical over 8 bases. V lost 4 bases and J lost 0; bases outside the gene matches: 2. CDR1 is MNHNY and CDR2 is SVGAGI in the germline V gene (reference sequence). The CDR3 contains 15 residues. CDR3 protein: CASSWDRYSNQPQHF. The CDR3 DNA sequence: TGTGCCAGCAGTTGGGACAGGTATAGCAATCAGCCCCAGCATTTT.

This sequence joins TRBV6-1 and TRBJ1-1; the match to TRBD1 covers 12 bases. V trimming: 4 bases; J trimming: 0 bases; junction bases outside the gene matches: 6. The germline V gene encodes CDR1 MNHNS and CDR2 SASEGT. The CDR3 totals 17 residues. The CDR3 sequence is CASSVTGQGAMNTEAFF. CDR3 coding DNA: TGTGCCAGCAGTGTGACGGGACAGGGGGCGATGAACACTGAAGCTTTCTTT.

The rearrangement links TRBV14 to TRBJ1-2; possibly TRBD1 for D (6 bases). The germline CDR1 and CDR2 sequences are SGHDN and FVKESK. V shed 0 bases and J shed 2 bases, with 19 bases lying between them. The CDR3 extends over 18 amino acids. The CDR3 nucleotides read TGTGCCAGCAGCCAAGAGGCCAGGGGAGCCACAGGCAACTATGGCTACACCTTC. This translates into CASSQEARGATGNYGYTF.

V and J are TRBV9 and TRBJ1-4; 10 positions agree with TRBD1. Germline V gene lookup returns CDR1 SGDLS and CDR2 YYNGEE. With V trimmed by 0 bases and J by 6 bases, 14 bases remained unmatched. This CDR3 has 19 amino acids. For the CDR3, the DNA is TGTGCCAGCAGCGTAGGCCTACCCCCGGTAGGGACAGGGGATGAAAAACTGTTTTTT. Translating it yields CASSVGLPPVGTGDEKLFF.

In DNA, the CDR3 is TGTGCCAGCAGTTTCGTCGGTCAGGACTGGATGAACACCGGGGAGCTGTTTTTT. Translation: CASSFVGQDWMNTGELFF. The chain combines TRBV27 with TRBJ2-2; tentatively, D is TRBD2 (5 bases). The germline CDR1 and CDR2 sequences are MNHEY and SMNVEV (reference sequence). V gave up 3 bases and J gave up 1 base, with 18 bases separating them. The CDR3 is made up of 18 amino acids.

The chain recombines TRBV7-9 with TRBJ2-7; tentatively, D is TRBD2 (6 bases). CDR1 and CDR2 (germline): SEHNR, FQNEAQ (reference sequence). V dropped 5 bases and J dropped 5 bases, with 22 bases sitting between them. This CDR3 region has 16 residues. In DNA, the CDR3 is TGTGCCAGCAGCCCAGGTCGGGGGAGGTATGTCGACGAGCAGTACTTC. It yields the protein CASSPGRGRYVDEQYF. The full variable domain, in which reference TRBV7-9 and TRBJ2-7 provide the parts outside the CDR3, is DTGVSQNPRHKITKRGQNVTFRCDPISEHNRLYWYRQTLGQGPEFLTYFQNEAQLEKSRLLSDRFSAERPKGSFSTLEIQRTEQGDSAMYLCASSPGRGRYVDEQYFGPGTRLTVT.

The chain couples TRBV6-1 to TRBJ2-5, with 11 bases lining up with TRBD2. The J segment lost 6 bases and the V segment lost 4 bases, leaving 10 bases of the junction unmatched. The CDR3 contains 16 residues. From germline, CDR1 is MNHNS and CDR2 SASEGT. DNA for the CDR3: TGTGCCAGCAGTGCGAGTAGCGGGGGGGCCCCTCAGACCCAGTACTTC. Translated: CASSASSGGAPQTQYF.